Sequencing of this TCR beta chain was carried out in a study of blood T cell repertoires in COVID-19. Study-level background: Samples of COVID-19 (acute and convalescent) were obtained from the United States, Italy and Spain.

The CDR3 has 16 amino acids. CDR1 SGHRS and CDR2 YFSETQ come from the germline V gene. V was pared by 0 bases and J by 10 bases, with 17 bases between. Ages ranged from about 18 to 89 years, with residence in about two dozen US areas. Before they entered the study, exposed participants had met a COVID-19 case within 2 weeks. The data were produced by immunoSEQ multiplex PCR, yet TCRdb's version contains in-frame clones alone and is incomplete. The sample records about 250,000 clones, around 80% being singletons. This clone was recorded only once. Sequenced material: PBMCs or T cells enriched from blood (not recorded which). The V call is TRBV5-1, the J call TRBJ1-6, with D perhaps TRBD1 (5 bases). This receptor was obtained from a middle-aged man who had been exposed to COVID-19. The CDR3: CASSLAMGGNRSPLHF. DNA of the CDR3: TGCGCCAGCAGCTTGGCCATGGGGGGGAATCGATCACCCCTCCACTTT.